This T cell receptor (beta chain) was documented in a study of T cells in localized non-small cell lung cancer. Study observations and caveats: Greater T cell density in blood accompanied longer overall survival. The study found T cell clonality highest in uninvolved adjacent lung, above tumor. Without multi-region sequencing, intratumor heterogeneity could not be excluded.

Worth noting for this clone: What it recognizes is unknown.

The data were produced by immunoSEQ multiplex PCR, yet TCRdb's version contains in-frame clones alone and is incomplete. The data show roughly 34,000 clones, 80% to 90% seen once. In germline, CDR1 is SNHLY, CDR2 FYNNEI. This CDR3 contains 16 residues. Trimming left V 4 bases short and J 2 bases short, with 12 bases between. This chain uses TRBV2 with TRBJ2-6, with D maybe TRBD2 (6 bases). The receptor comes from a male donor aged 60 or over with stage III lung adenocarcinoma. The sequences come from peripheral blood, collected before any cancer treatment. CDR3 region: CASSGGRLPGANVLTF. In DNA, the CDR3 is TGTGCCAGCAGTGGTGGGAGGCTCCCTGGGGCCAACGTCCTGACTTTC.